Ten or more counts support the clone carrying this T cell receptor (beta chain). The record originates from a study of blood T cell repertoires in COVID-19. Across the study: The cDNA or gDNA used as material had been derived from T cells, B-cell-depleted T cells, or PBMCs.

Germline V CDR1 and CDR2: LGHNA, YNFKEQ. The length of the CDR3 is 21 residues. Trimming removed 0 bases from V and 0 bases from J; junction bases left unmatched: 16. How the authors handled the data: By means of reference gene primer amplification, nucleated cell counts were estimated. The repertoire was sequenced with immunoSEQ multiplex PCR; TCRdb's copy has only in-frame clones and lacks some. V and J calls and clone size are those listed in that table; D and trimming were worked out from the DNA. Of some 250,000 clones detected, approximately 82% appear once; the ten largest clones hold approximately 3.5%.

Specimen: peripheral blood. The chain recombines TRBV4-2 with TRBJ2-4, with 8 bases identical to TRBD2. This receptor was taken from a woman aged 18 to 35 with acute or convalescent COVID-19. CDR3 sequence (DNA): TGTGCCAGCAGCCAAGAACCCCCGGAACTGCTAGCGGGTTTAGCCAAAAACATTCAGTACTTC. Translation: CASSQEPPELLAGLAKNIQYF.